Following are 13 T cell receptor beta chains from one sample sequenced in a study of blood T cell repertoires in COVID-19. Produced via immunoSEQ multiplex PCR; TCRdb's table is partial and in-frame only. The table lists about 240,000 clones, more than 70% of them singletons. The source material was peripheral blood. The source is a woman between 40 and 55 years old who had recovered from COVID-19.

This chain joins TRBV28 and TRBJ1-5; TRBD1 might be the D (6 bases). The CDR3 is 14 amino acids. Germline V lookup: CDR1 MDHEN, CDR2 SYDVKM. V dropped 8 bases and J dropped 4 bases, with 15 bases sitting between them. The CDR3 sequence is CASCGGGVNQPQHF. The CDR3 DNA reads as TGTGCCAGCTGCGGTGGGGGCGTGAATCAGCCCCAGCATTTT.

The chain combines TRBV9 with TRBJ2-3; 13 bases align to TRBD2. CDR3 length: 16 residues. V lost 4 bases to trimming and J lost 2 bases; unmatched junction nucleotides: 4. Germline assignment: CDR1 SGDLS and CDR2 YYNGEE. CDR3 region: CASSRLAGGPTDTQYF. The DNA of the CDR3 is TGTGCCAGCAGCCGACTAGCGGGAGGCCCCACAGATACGCAGTATTTT.

The gene calls are TRBV5-4 and TRBJ1-5; D gene ambiguous. Germline V CDR1 and CDR2: SGHNT, YYREEE (reference sequence). V gave up 4 bases and J gave up 6 bases, with 8 bases separating them. The CDR3 consists of 12 residues. The CDR3 nucleotides are TGTGCCAGCAGCCTCCCGGGTCAGCCCCAGCATTTT. Translation: CASSLPGQPQHF.

The chain combines TRBV2 with TRBJ1-1, with D maybe TRBD1 (5 bases). The CDR3 runs 13 residues. From germline, CDR1 is SNHLY and CDR2 FYNNEI. Trimming took 5 bases from V and 1 from J, leaving 8 bases between them. CDR3 in DNA: TGTGCCAGCAGTTGGGACTGGAACACTGAAGCTTTCTTT. Encoded protein: CASSWDWNTEAFF.

The chain has TRBV11-3 and TRBJ1-2; D is possibly TRBD1 (5 bases). Germline CDR1 and CDR2: SGHNT and YENEEA. This CDR3 has 15 residues. The ends were cut back, 0 bases at V and 0 bases at J, with 8 bases in the middle. Written as DNA, the CDR3 is TGTGCCAGCAGCTTAGAGGGGCCAGCTAACTATGGCTACACCTTC. Encoded protein: CASSLEGPANYGYTF.

The rearrangement joins TRBV7-6 to TRBJ1-5, with 7 positions matching TRBD1. Germline assignment: CDR1 SGHVS and CDR2 FNYEAQ. With 5 bases clipped from V and 5 bases from J, the junction kept 6 bases outside the gene matches. This CDR3 has 14 amino acids. CDR3 nucleotides: TGTGCCAGCAGCGAGACAGGGATGGATCAGCCCCAGCATTTT. It is translated as CASSETGMDQPQHF.

The count of this clone is one. V is TRBV5-4 and J is TRBJ2-2; D might be TRBD2 (6 bases). The germline V gene encodes CDR1 SGHNT and CDR2 YYREEE (reference sequence). Trimming left V 0 bases short and J 4 bases short, with 7 bases between. The CDR3 has 14 residues. The CDR3 loop reads CASSLVGGTGELFF. DNA for the CDR3: TGTGCCAGCAGCTTGGTCGGGGGCACCGGGGAGCTGTTTTTT.

For this clone: A much larger clone is a single base away; this may be a read error. J is TRBJ1-6 and V is TRBV7-9, with no clear D. V was clipped by 7 bases and J by 7 bases, with 8 bases between them. Germline-derived CDR1 and CDR2 are SEHNR and FQNEAQ (reference sequence). The CDR3 totals 12 residues. The CDR3 DNA reads as TGTGCCAGCACCCCCCAGAATTCACCCCTCCACTTT. Protein sequence: CASTPQNSPLHF.

J is TRBJ2-3 and V is TRBV6-4; 11 nucleotides agree with TRBD1. The CDR3 runs 17 residues. Germline CDR1 MRHNA, CDR2 SNTAGT. Germline trimming cut 2 bases from V and 6 bases from J; bases unmatched to any gene: 10. The CDR3 nucleotides read TGTGCCAGCAGTGACGCGACCGGGACAGGGGGAACCGATACGCAGTATTTT. This encodes CASSDATGTGGTDTQYF.

The genes are TRBV18 and TRBJ2-7; the match to TRBD2 covers 7 bases. The V gene end was trimmed by 6 bases and the J gene end by 6 bases; junction bases not matched to a gene: 14. Germline assignment: CDR1 KGHSH and CDR2 LQKENI. The CDR3 is made up of 15 amino acids. CDR3 sequence: CASSLATSEVGEQYF. CDR3 bases: TGTGCCAGCTCCCTGGCTACTAGCGAAGTGGGCGAGCAGTACTTC.

This sequence joins TRBV25-1 and TRBJ2-2; D might be TRBD2 (5 bases). V was clipped by 1 base and J by 7 bases, with 10 bases between them. Germline loops: CDR1 MGHDK, CDR2 SYGVNS. CDR3 length equals 14 residues. CDR3 sequence reads: CASSEFGLGGELFF. The DNA of the CDR3 is TGTGCCAGCAGTGAATTCGGACTCGGCGGGGAGCTGTTTTTT.

The V call is TRBV10-2, the J call TRBJ2-7; TRBD2 aligns across 11 bases. Germline V lookup: CDR1 WSHSY, CDR2 SAAADI. V trimming: 0 bases; J trimming: 12 bases; junction bases outside the gene matches: 7. The CDR3 consists of 14 residues. The DNA of the CDR3 is TGCGCCAGCAGTGAGTCGGTAGCGGGAGGGCCCTTGTACGTC. As protein: CASSESVAGGPLYV.

The chain couples TRBV6-5 to TRBJ1-1; 10 bases align to TRBD1. CDR1 and CDR2 (germline): MNHEY, SVGAGI. V lost 10 bases to trimming and J lost 7 bases; unmatched junction nucleotides: 6. The CDR3 extends over 12 amino acids. CDR3 amino acids: CATRQGAGEAFF. The CDR3 DNA is TGTGCCACCCGACAGGGGGCGGGTGAAGCTTTCTTT.